Listed below are T cell receptor beta chains from one sample, sequenced in a study of sequential checkpoint blockade in melanoma. This table comes from immunoSEQ multiplex PCR, and its TCRdb copy is limited to in-frame clones, with some not included. The table has about 20,000 clones, about four fifths seen once. The sample was CD8+ T cells sorted from blood (inferred from file names), taken from a patient given nivolumab and ipilimumab in sequence. The receptors were gathered from a human donor with melanoma. Both conserved end residues are part of each CDR3. The D gene is left open where the match is weak. Rows may omit the clone size; those that give it use once, few, many or a size class.

v_call	j_call	clone_size	d_call	cdr3_nt	cdr3_aa
TRBV4-2	TRBJ2-1	NA	TRBD2	TGTGCCAGCAGCCCTATGATGGGGCGGGGGGCGAACAATGAGCAGTTCTTC	CASSPMMGRGANNEQFF
TRBV5-6	TRBJ1-6	NA	NA	TGTGCCAGCAGCTTGGACGGGGGATATAATTCACCCCTCCACTTT	CASSLDGGYNSPLHF
TRBV7-6	TRBJ1-1	few	TRBD1	TGTGCCAGCAGCCCCGGCACAGGGGGGTACACTGAAGCTTTCTTT	CASSPGTGGYTEAFF
TRBV30	TRBJ2-1	NA	TRBD2	TGTGCCTGGAGTGTACGAACTAGCGCGGTGCCTCCCCGGTACAATGAGCAGTTCTTC	CAWSVRTSAVPPRYNEQFF
TRBV4-3	TRBJ2-5	few	NA	TGCGCCAGCAGCCAAGTATCGGGGAAAACCCAGTACTTC	CASSQVSGKTQYF
TRBV27	TRBJ2-7	few	NA	TGTGCCAGCAGTCTCAGGGTCGCGGACTACGAGCAGTACTTC	CASSLRVADYEQYF
TRBV19	TRBJ2-5	once	NA	TGTGCCAGTAGTGAGGAGGGGCGAGAGACCCAGTACTTC	CASSEEGRETQYF
TRBV2	TRBJ1-1	NA	TRBD1	TGTGCCAGCCCCAGGGGGACGGTTGAAGCTTTCTTT	CASPRGTVEAFF
TRBV12-5	TRBJ1-2	NA	NA	TGTGCTAGTGGTTCGGACAGTTCCTATGGCTACACCTTC	CASGSDSSYGYTF
TRBV7-9	TRBJ2-1	NA	NA	TGTGCCAGCAGCTCCCCCCCTAAGGGGTACAATGAGCAGTTCTTC	CASSSPPKGYNEQFF
TRBV7-9	TRBJ1-1	NA	NA	TGTGCCAGCAGCTTAGGTGTGGCGGGTGAAGCTTTCTTT	CASSLGVAGEAFF
TRBV28	TRBJ2-7	NA	NA	TGTGCCAGCAGTTTAGCTAAACAGGTCCTTTCCTACGAGCAGTACTTC	CASSLAKQVLSYEQYF
TRBV2	TRBJ1-5	NA	NA	TGTGCCAGCAGTGAGGGGCAGGGTCGGCAGCCCCAGCATTTT	CASSEGQGRQPQHF
TRBV7-8	TRBJ2-7	few	TRBD1	TGTGCCAGCAGCCAAGCCGGGACAGCCTCCTACGAGCAGTACTTC	CASSQAGTASYEQYF
TRBV5-1	TRBJ2-5	NA	TRBD2	TGCGCCAGCAGCTTGGGAGGACGGCGGGGGGGCCGAGAGACCCAGTACTTC	CASSLGGRRGGRETQYF
TRBV4-3	TRBJ2-2	NA	TRBD1	TGCGCCAGCAGCCAGGACAGGGTGGGCACCGGGGAGCTGTTTTTT	CASSQDRVGTGELFF
TRBV4-1	TRBJ2-1	once	NA	TGCGCCAGCAGCCCGAGTTTGGGGGGGCCAGATGAGCAGTTCTTC	CASSPSLGGPDEQFF
TRBV7-6	TRBJ1-6	medium-sized	TRBD1	TGTGCCAGCAGCTTAGTGGGGGACAGGGACTCACCCCTCCACTTT	CASSLVGDRDSPLHF
TRBV13	TRBJ2-2	once	TRBD2	TGTGCCAGCAGCTGGCGGGGGGCCGGCACCGGGGAGCTGTTTTTT	CASSWRGAGTGELFF
TRBV27	TRBJ1-5	NA	TRBD1	TGTGCCAGCAGTCTCCGGACAGGGTATCAGCCCCAGCATTTT	CASSLRTGYQPQHF
TRBV5-6	TRBJ1-5	NA	NA	TGTGCCAGCAGTGTAGGGGCCGGGGGGGGCAATCAGCCCCAGCATTTT	CASSVGAGGGNQPQHF
TRBV7-9	TRBJ1-6	NA	TRBD1	TGTGCCAGCAGCTCAACCGGACAGGATAATTCACCCCTCCACTTT	CASSSTGQDNSPLHF
TRBV10-3	TRBJ1-5	NA	TRBD1	TGTGCCACCGACAGGGGAAGCAATCAGCCCCAGCATTTT	CATDRGSNQPQHF
TRBV7-9	TRBJ1-1	NA	NA	TGTGCCAGCAGGGGGGGAAACACTGAAGCTTTCTTT	CASRGGNTEAFF
TRBV18	TRBJ2-1	NA	NA	TGTGCCAGCTCACCCCTTCCTCATTTGAGTATAACCTACAATGAGCAGTTCTTC	CASSPLPHLSITYNEQFF
TRBV13	TRBJ2-7	NA	TRBD1	TGTGCCAGCAGCCCACGCGGGACAGGGTCCTACGAGCAGTACTTC	CASSPRGTGSYEQYF
TRBV30	TRBJ2-4	few	TRBD2	TGTGCCTGGAGTGTACGTGGGGGGGAGACCAAAAACATTCAGTACTTC	CAWSVRGGETKNIQYF
TRBV7-2	TRBJ2-5	NA	TRBD2	TGTGCCAGCAGCCCAAGACTAGCGTTCCCCCAAGAGACCCAGTACTTC	CASSPRLAFPQETQYF
TRBV7-9	TRBJ2-7	few	NA	TGTGCCAGCAGCTCCAGGGCCTACGAGCAGTACTTC	CASSSRAYEQYF
TRBV30	TRBJ1-5	NA	NA	TGTGCCTGGAGTACCACAGCTAGCAATCAGCCCCAGCATTTT	CAWSTTASNQPQHF
TRBV30	TRBJ1-1	NA	NA	TGTGCCTGGAGTTTTGGCCCGAACACTGAAGCTTTCTTT	CAWSFGPNTEAFF